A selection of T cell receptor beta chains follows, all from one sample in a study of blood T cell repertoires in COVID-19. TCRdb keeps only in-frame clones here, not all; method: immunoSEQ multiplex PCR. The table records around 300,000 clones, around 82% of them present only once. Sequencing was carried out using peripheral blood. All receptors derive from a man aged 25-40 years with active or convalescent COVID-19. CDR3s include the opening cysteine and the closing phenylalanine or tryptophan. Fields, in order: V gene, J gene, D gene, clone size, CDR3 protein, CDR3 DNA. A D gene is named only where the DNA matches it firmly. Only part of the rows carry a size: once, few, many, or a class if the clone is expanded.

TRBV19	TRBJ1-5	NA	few	CASSIDDARGWQPQHF	TGTGCCAGTAGTATAGATGATGCTAGGGGCTGGCAGCCCCAGCATTTT
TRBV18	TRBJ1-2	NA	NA	CASSPETGGYGYTF	TGTGCCAGCTCACCAGAGACAGGTGGCTATGGCTACACCTTC
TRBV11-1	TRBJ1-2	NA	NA	CASSSPYPGANYGYTF	TGTGCCAGCAGCTCTCCCTACCCAGGGGCTAACTATGGCTACACCTTC
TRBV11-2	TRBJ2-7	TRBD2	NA	CASRPPGLASSYEQYF	TGTGCCAGCAGACCACCGGGACTAGCAAGCTCCTACGAGCAGTACTTC
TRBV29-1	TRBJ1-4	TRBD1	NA	CSVAGGGEKLFF	TGCAGCGTTGCAGGGGGCGGTGAAAAACTGTTTTTT
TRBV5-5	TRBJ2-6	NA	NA	CASSPFRSSGANVLTF	TGTGCCAGCAGCCCTTTCCGGAGCTCTGGGGCCAACGTCCTGACTTTC
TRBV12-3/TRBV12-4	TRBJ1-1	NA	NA	CASSFRLPEAFF	TGTGCCAGCAGTTTCCGGTTGCCTGAAGCTTTCTTT
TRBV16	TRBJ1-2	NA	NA	CASSRNRVSYGYTF	TGTGCCAGCAGCCGCAACAGGGTTTCCTATGGCTACACCTTC
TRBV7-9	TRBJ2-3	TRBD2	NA	CASSSSPGTSGSIDTQYF	TGTGCCAGCAGCTCTTCCCCTGGGACTAGCGGGAGCATAGATACGCAGTATTTT
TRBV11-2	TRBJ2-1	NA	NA	CASSSLRGNTYNEQFF	TGTGCCAGCAGCTCTCTCAGGGGCAATACCTACAATGAGCAGTTCTTC
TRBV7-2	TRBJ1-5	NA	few	CASSFAPGVNQPQHF	TGTGCCAGCAGCTTCGCACCAGGGGTCAATCAGCCCCAGCATTTT
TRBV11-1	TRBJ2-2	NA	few	CASSFGAGTGELFF	TGTGCCAGCAGCTTCGGCGCGGGCACCGGGGAGCTGTTTTTT
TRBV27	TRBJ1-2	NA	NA	CASRKGEFGGYTF	TGTGCCAGCCGAAAGGGGGAGTTCGGTGGCTACACCTTC
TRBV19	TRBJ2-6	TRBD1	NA	CASTHDRGSGANVLTF	TGTGCCAGTACCCACGACAGGGGCTCTGGGGCCAACGTCCTGACTTTC
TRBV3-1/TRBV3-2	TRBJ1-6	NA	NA	CASSRWDKGHNSPLHF	TGTGCCAGCAGCCGATGGGACAAGGGCCATAATTCACCCCTCCACTTT
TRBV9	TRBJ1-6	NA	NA	CASSVNPRVTYNSPLHF	TGTGCCAGCAGCGTCAACCCGCGGGTCACTTATAATTCACCCCTCCACTTT
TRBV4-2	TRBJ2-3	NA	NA	CASSQDRGRVDTQYF	TGTGCCAGCAGCCAAGATCGAGGGCGGGTAGATACGCAGTATTTT
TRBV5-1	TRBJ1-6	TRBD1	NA	CASRVGTDFYSPLHF	TGCGCCAGCAGGGTGGGGACAGATTTTTATTCACCCCTCCACTTT
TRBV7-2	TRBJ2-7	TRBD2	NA	CASSSTLAGAYEQYF	TGTGCCAGCAGCTCTACTTTAGCGGGAGCCTACGAGCAGTACTTC
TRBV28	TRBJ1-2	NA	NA	CASSSGGNGYTF	TGTGCCAGCAGTTCCGGAGGGAATGGCTACACCTTC
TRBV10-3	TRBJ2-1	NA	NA	CAISESQGGEQFF	TGTGCCATCAGTGAGAGCCAAGGCGGTGAGCAGTTCTTC
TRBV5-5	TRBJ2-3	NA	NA	CASRWASVDTQYF	TGTGCCAGCAGGTGGGCTAGCGTTGATACGCAGTATTTT
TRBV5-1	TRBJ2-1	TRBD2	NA	CASTAAGVAGNEQFF	TGCGCCAGCACCGCGGCGGGGGTAGCAGGGAATGAGCAGTTCTTC
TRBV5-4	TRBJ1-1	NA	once	CASSLETIRNTEAFF	TGTGCCAGCAGCTTGGAGACAATACGGAACACTGAAGCTTTCTTT
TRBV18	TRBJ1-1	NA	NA	CASSPPYQGRSTEAFF	TGTGCCAGCTCACCACCGTATCAGGGGAGATCCACTGAAGCTTTCTTT
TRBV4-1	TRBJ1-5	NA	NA	CASSEVQINQPQHF	TGCGCCAGCAGCGAAGTCCAGATCAATCAGCCCCAGCATTTT
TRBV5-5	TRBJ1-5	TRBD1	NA	CASSLRTGEDQPQHF	TGTGCCAGCAGCTTGAGGACAGGGGAAGATCAGCCCCAGCATTTT
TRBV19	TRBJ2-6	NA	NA	CASSMAGSGANVLTF	TGTGCCAGTAGTATGGCCGGGTCCGGGGCCAACGTCCTGACTTTC
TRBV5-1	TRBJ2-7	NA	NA	CASSLRGTSYEQYF	TGCGCCAGCAGCTTGCGAGGTACTTCCTACGAGCAGTACTTC
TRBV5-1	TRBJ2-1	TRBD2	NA	CASTGLAGLNEQFF	TGCGCCAGCACAGGACTAGCGGGGCTCAATGAGCAGTTCTTC
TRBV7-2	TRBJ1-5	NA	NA	CASSLVFGQRSNQPQHF	TGTGCCAGCAGCTTGGTTTTTGGACAGAGGAGCAATCAGCCCCAGCATTTT
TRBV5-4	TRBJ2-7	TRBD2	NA	CASSFRTSKAYEQYF	TGTGCCAGCAGCTTTCGGACTAGCAAGGCCTACGAGCAGTACTTC
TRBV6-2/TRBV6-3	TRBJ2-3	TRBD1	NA	CASSYDRGTDTQYF	TGTGCCAGCAGTTACGACAGGGGGACAGATACGCAGTATTTT
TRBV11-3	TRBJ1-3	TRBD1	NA	CASSPQGQTGNTIYF	TGTGCCAGCAGCCCACAGGGGCAGACTGGAAACACCATATATTTT
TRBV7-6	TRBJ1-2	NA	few	CASRPEANYGYTF	TGTGCCAGCAGGCCAGAAGCTAACTATGGCTACACCTTC
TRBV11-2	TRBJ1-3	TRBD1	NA	CASSFSRGRTGNTIYF	TGTGCCAGCAGCTTCTCCAGGGGGCGAACTGGAAACACCATATATTTT
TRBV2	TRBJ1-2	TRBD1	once	CASRGQGSFGYTF	TGTGCCAGCAGAGGACAGGGGTCGTTTGGCTACACCTTC